This TCR beta chain was retrieved from a study of cytomegalovirus exposure and HLA in healthy donors. From germline, CDR1 is SGHTA and CDR2 FQGNSA. With 2 bases clipped from V and 7 bases from J, the junction kept 5 bases outside the gene matches. The CDR3 contains 14 residues. This PCR relied on a set of 60 Vbeta primers and 13 Jbeta primers. Clones were read by immunoSEQ multiplex PCR, and TCRdb kept only the in-frame ones, dropping some. The repertoire holds roughly 290,000 clones, with about 80% as singletons. This clone showed up just a few times. Source material: PBMCs. J is TRBJ2-1 and V is TRBV7-2; 7 nucleotides align to TRBD1. This TCR was sampled from a girl aged 2-15 years in good health and CMV-seronegative. Here the CDR3 reads CASSLINRGNEQFF. The DNA for the CDR3 is TGTGCCAGCAGCTTAATCAACAGGGGAAATGAGCAGTTCTTC. The full variable domain, in which reference TRBV7-2 and TRBJ2-1 provide the parts outside the CDR3, is GAGVSQSPSNKVTEKGKDVELRCDPISGHTALYWYRQSLGQGLEFLIYFQGNSAPDKSGLPSDRFSAERTGGSVSTLTIQRTQQEDSAVYLCASSLINRGNEQFFGPGTRLTVL.